This TCR beta chain derives from a study of blood T cell repertoires in COVID-19. The CDR3 loop spans 12 amino acids. Per the germline V gene, CDR1 is SQVTM and CDR2 is ANQGSEA. V trimming: 5 bases; J trimming: 0 bases; junction bases outside the gene matches: 1. Method: immunoSEQ multiplex PCR; TCRdb's copy keeps in-frame clones and lacks some. The sample shows 120,000 or so clones, around 89% of them seen only once. The sequence was obtained from a man aged 70 or older with active or convalescent COVID-19. Input material: peripheral blood. The chain uses TRBV29-1 and TRBJ2-7; 7 nucleotides agree with TRBD1. The CDR3 reads CSVRDSSYEQYF. The CDR3 bases are TGCAGCGTTCGGGACAGCTCCTACGAGCAGTACTTC.